This T cell receptor beta chain is drawn from a study of blood T cell repertoires in COVID-19. Study context: Sites in the United States, Italy and Spain provided acute and convalescent COVID-19 samples. Nucleic acid was either cDNA or gDNA, and it came from T cells, B-cell-depleted T cells, or PBMCs.

Authors' methods: Estimation of nucleated cell counts relied on the amplification of reference gene primers. Sequencing was performed with immunoSEQ multiplex PCR; in TCRdb, only in-frame clones are kept and a portion is missing. V, J and clone size reflect that table, while D and trimming were determined from the DNA. The profile shows hundreds of thousands of clones, around 83% of them singletons. The germline CDR1 and CDR2 sequences are SGHTA and FQGNSA. The CDR3 has 13 residues. V was clipped by 1 base and J by 6 bases, with 7 bases between them. This TCR derives from a man aged 40-50 years with acute or convalescent COVID-19. The sample consisted of peripheral blood. V is TRBV7-2 and J is TRBJ2-4; a weak D match, TRBD1 (5 bases). CDR3 loop: CASSLEGVNIQYF. CDR3 DNA sequence: TGTGCCAGCAGCTTAGAAGGGGTAAACATTCAGTACTTC.